The source of this T cell receptor (beta chain) is a study of identical twins. Addition of a universal primer site occurred through template switching, and cDNA carried unique molecular identifiers. TCRdb used MiXCR to reprocess the 5' RACE reads, holding one entry per CDR3 protein. The sample carries approximately 890,000 distinct CDR3 sequences, 10% to 15% recorded once. From germline, CDR1 is SGDLS and CDR2 YYNGEE. The CDR3 has 15 amino acids. The V and J ends lost 2 bases and 4 bases respectively, with 13 bases between them. The sample also formed part of further work on yellow fever vaccine responses in identical twins.

This receptor was obtained from a woman younger than 30 in good health. Specimen: PBMCs. The chain employs TRBV9 and TRBJ2-1; TRBD2 is a possible D gene (5 bases). DNA of the CDR3: TGTGCCAGCAGCGTTGCCCCACGGGAATACAATGAGCAGTTCTTC. Translating gives CASSVAPREYNEQFF.